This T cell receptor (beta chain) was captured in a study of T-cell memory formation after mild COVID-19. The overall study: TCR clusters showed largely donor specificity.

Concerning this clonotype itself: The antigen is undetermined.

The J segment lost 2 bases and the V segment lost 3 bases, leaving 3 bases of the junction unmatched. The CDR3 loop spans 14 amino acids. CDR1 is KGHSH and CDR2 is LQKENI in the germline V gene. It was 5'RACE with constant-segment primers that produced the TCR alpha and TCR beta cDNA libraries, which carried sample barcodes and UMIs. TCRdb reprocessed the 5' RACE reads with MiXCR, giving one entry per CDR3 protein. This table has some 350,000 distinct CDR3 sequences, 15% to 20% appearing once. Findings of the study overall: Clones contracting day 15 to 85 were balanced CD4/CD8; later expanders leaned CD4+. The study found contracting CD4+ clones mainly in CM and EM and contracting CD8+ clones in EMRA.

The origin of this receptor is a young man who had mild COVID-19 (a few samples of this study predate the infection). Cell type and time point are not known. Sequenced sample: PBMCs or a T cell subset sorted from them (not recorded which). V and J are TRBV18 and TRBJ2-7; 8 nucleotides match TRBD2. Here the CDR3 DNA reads TGTGCCAGCTCACCGGCCGGGGGGGCCTACGAGCAGTACGTC. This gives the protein CASSPAGGAYEQYV.